These T cell receptor beta chains were read from a single sample in a study of blood T cell repertoires in COVID-19. Profiling relied on immunoSEQ multiplex PCR, and the TCRdb table lists in-frame clones only, not all of them. This table has more than 200,000 clones, 85% to 90% appearing once. Sample: peripheral blood. Source of these receptors: a man in his fifties with acute or convalescent COVID-19. Each CDR3 is given with its conserved first and last residue. A D gene is named only where the DNA matches it firmly. Expanded clones are given a class, and other clones once, few, many or no size at all.

CDR3 DNA	CDR3 protein	D gene	J gene	V gene	clone size
TGTGCCAGCAGACGTAATGCACAGGGGCAAGAGACCCAGTACTTC	CASRRNAQGQETQYF	TRBD1	TRBJ2-5	TRBV7-9	.
TGTGCCAGCTCTCCCGAGGTCTATGGCTACACCTTC	CASSPEVYGYTF	.	TRBJ1-2	TRBV2	.
TGTGCCAGTAGTCCCATCGGGGGAAAGGCCAATCAGCCCCAGCATTTT	CASSPIGGKANQPQHF	.	TRBJ1-5	TRBV19	.
TGTGCCAGCGCGGCCGGGACAGGGGGCGATGGCTACACCTTC	CASAAGTGGDGYTF	TRBD1	TRBJ1-2	TRBV18	.
TGTGCCAGCAGCCCGGGGAGAGCTCCGTTTGGCTACACCTTC	CASSPGRAPFGYTF	.	TRBJ1-2	TRBV3-1/TRBV3-2	.
TGTGCCAGCACCCCGAGGGCCAGGGGTGACACTGAAGCTTTCTTT	CASTPRARGDTEAFF	.	TRBJ1-1	TRBV3-1/TRBV3-2	.
TGCGCCAGCAGCTCGGGACTTTACCGGGCCACTGAAGCTTTCTTT	CASSSGLYRATEAFF	.	TRBJ1-1	TRBV5-1	once
TGTGCCAGCAGTGAATGGGGAGCAGGGGGCTATGGCTACACCTTC	CASSEWGAGGYGYTF	TRBD1	TRBJ1-2	TRBV2	.
TGCAGTGCTAATCCAACTTATGGCTACACCTTC	CSANPTYGYTF	.	TRBJ1-2	TRBV20-1	few
TGTGCCAGCTCCCCTAGTAATCCCCAGGGCCATGGCTACACCTTC	CASSPSNPQGHGYTF	.	TRBJ1-2	TRBV18	.
TGTGCCAGCAGCTTAGGGATTGCAGGCAACTATGGCTACACCTTC	CASSLGIAGNYGYTF	.	TRBJ1-2	TRBV7-9	.
TGTGCCAGCAGTTTAGACAGAATGAACACTGAAGCTTTCTTT	CASSLDRMNTEAFF	.	TRBJ1-1	TRBV27	.
TGTGCCAGCACATTCCAACGACAGGGGAGTAATGAAGCTTTCTTT	CASTFQRQGSNEAFF	TRBD1	TRBJ1-1	TRBV5-6	.
TGTGCTAGTGTCCCTCCCGGCACAGATACGCAGTATTTT	CASVPPGTDTQYF	.	TRBJ2-3	TRBV12-5	.
TGCGCCAGCAGGGGGGGACAGCGAAACTATGGCTACACCTTC	CASRGGQRNYGYTF	TRBD1	TRBJ1-2	TRBV10-2	.
TGTGCCACCAGCGGAGCCTCAGGTGGGACCCAGTACTTC	CATSGASGGTQYF	.	TRBJ2-5	TRBV15	.
TGTGCCAGTTCTAGGGGACAGGGAAATGGCTACACCTTC	CASSRGQGNGYTF	TRBD1	TRBJ1-2	TRBV19	.
TGTGCCAGCTCACCAGTCCAGGCCGGTGGGAGTGAGCAGTACTTC	CASSPVQAGGSEQYF	.	TRBJ2-7	TRBV18	once
TGTGCCAGCAGCCGGACAGGGAAGAATGGCTACACCTTC	CASSRTGKNGYTF	TRBD1	TRBJ1-2	TRBV7-3	once
TGCGCCAGCAGCTTGGAGACAGTGAACACTGAAGCTTTCTTT	CASSLETVNTEAFF	.	TRBJ1-1	TRBV5-1	.
TGCGCCAGCAGCCAGGGTGGAGATCGGGTGGCTTTCTTT	CASSQGGDRVAFF	.	TRBJ1-1	TRBV4-1	.
TGCGCCAGCAGCACCGGGACAGCTAACTATGGCTACACCTTC	CASSTGTANYGYTF	TRBD1	TRBJ1-2	TRBV5-1	.
TGTGCCAGCAGTAGGAGGGTCCGATCGGTGAATGAGCAGTTCTTC	CASSRRVRSVNEQFF	.	TRBJ2-1	TRBV6-5	.
TGTGCCAGCAGTCCCGGGACAGTCGGGACTGAAGCTTTCTTT	CASSPGTVGTEAFF	TRBD1	TRBJ1-1	TRBV6-5	.
TGCGCCAGCAGCGGCTTCCAAGAGACCCAGTACTTC	CASSGFQETQYF	.	TRBJ2-5	TRBV5-1	.
TGTGCCAGCAGGGGACTAGCGGGAATCTACGAGCAGTACTTC	CASRGLAGIYEQYF	TRBD2	TRBJ2-7	TRBV6-5	.
TGCAGCGTTGAAGATCGAGGGACAGGCGTTACATATGGCTACACCTTC	CSVEDRGTGVTYGYTF	TRBD1	TRBJ1-2	TRBV29-1	.
TGTGCCAGCAGCAAGACAGGGAAAGGCTACACCTTC	CASSKTGKGYTF	TRBD1	TRBJ1-2	TRBV11-2	.
TGCGCCAGCAGTCAAGACCAGGGCTCCTACGAGCAGTACTTC	CASSQDQGSYEQYF	.	TRBJ2-7	TRBV23-1	.
TGTGCTAGTGGATCAGGGTTAGGCACAGATACGCAGTATTTT	CASGSGLGTDTQYF	.	TRBJ2-3	TRBV12-5	.
TGTGCCAGCAGTGTCGGGGGGTCCTACAATGAGCAGTTCTTC	CASSVGGSYNEQFF	TRBD2	TRBJ2-1	TRBV25-1	.
TGTGCCAGCAGCGTGGCAGGGGACTATGGCTACACCTTC	CASSVAGDYGYTF	.	TRBJ1-2	TRBV9	.
TGTGCCAGCAGTTACTCGCGGAGGTCTAGGGAAAACATTCAGTACTTC	CASSYSRRSRENIQYF	.	TRBJ2-4	TRBV6-6	.
TGTGCCAGCAGCGTCGGGACAGCGAATCGGTTGGCTTTCTTT	CASSVGTANRLAFF	TRBD1	TRBJ1-1	TRBV7-2	.
TGTGCCATCCGACAGGGCGCTAACTATGGCTACACCTTC	CAIRQGANYGYTF	TRBD1	TRBJ1-2	TRBV10-3	.
TGTGCCAGCAGTGACCTTGGACAGGTCCGTAATGAAAAACTGTTTTTT	CASSDLGQVRNEKLFF	TRBD1	TRBJ1-4	TRBV6-4	.
TGTGCCAGCAGTGAACTCGACTGGAACACTGAAGCTTTCTTT	CASSELDWNTEAFF	.	TRBJ1-1	TRBV6-1	.
TGTGCCAGCTCGACAGACCAGCGGGGGCCCCAGCATTTT	CASSTDQRGPQHF	.	TRBJ1-5	TRBV18	.
TGTGCCAGCAGCTTAGTTGGTGGGAGTGAAAAACTGTTTTTT	CASSLVGGSEKLFF	.	TRBJ1-4	TRBV7-2	.
TGTGCCAGCAGTTGGGACAGAAAGACTGAAGCTTTCTTT	CASSWDRKTEAFF	TRBD1	TRBJ1-1	TRBV6-5	.
TGTGCCAGTAGTATAGCTTCCTCAGATGCCTATGAGCAGTTCTTC	CASSIASSDAYEQFF	.	TRBJ2-1	TRBV19	.